Detailed here is one TCR beta chain. The antigen is not known. A junction boundary mismatches the germline segment, possibly from a read error. These data come from a study of blood T cells in healthy people across ages. Whole-study results and caveats: Per million T cells, TCR beta diversity dropped roughly linearly as age increased. Naive T cell percentage showed a strong correlation with the diversity of TCR beta. Conclusively comparing naive with antigen-experienced cells was impossible with unsorted PBMCs.

Using a J-beta primer mix together with a sample-barcoded 5' primer, a second PCR was run for about 7 to 12 cycles. Using its own MiXCR run on the 5' RACE reads, TCRdb lists one record per CDR3 protein. The sample includes 1,500,000 or so distinct CDR3 sequences, around 59% of them seen just once. This CDR3 is 17 amino acids long. The germline gives CDR1 SGHAT, CDR2 FQNNGV. At least 5.5 micrograms of total RNA were extracted per sample. Specimen: blood. The V and J genes are TRBV11-2 and TRBJ1-2, with 7 nucleotides matching TRBD1. The receptor comes from a man aged 18 to 30 in good health. This chain's CDR3 is CASSFTGVRGPNYDYTF. CDR3 in DNA: TGTGCCAGCAGCTTTACAGGGGTTAGAGGTCCCAACTATGACTACACCTTC.